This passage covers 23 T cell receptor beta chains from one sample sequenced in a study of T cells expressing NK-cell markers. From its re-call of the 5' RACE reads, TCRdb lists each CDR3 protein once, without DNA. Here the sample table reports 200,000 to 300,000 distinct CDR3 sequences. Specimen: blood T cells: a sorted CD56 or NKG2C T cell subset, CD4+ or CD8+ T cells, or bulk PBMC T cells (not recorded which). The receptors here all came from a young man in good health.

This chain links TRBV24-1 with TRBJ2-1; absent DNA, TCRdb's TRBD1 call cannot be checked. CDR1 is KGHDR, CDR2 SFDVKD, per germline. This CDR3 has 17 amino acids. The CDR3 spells CATSDPETGSSYNEQFF.

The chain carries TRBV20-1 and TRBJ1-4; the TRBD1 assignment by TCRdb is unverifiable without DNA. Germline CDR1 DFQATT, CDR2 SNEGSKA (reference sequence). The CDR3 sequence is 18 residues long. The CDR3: CSAKKTQGGSTTNEKLFF.

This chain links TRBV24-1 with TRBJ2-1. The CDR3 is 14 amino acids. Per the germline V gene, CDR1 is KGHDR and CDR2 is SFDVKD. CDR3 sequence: CATSVFPGGTEQFF.

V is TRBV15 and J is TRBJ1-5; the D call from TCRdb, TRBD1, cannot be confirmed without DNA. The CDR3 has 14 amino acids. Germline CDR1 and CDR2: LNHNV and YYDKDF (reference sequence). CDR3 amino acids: CATSSRTGGQPQHF.

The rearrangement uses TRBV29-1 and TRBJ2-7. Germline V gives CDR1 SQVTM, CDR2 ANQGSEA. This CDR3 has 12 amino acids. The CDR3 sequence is CSVVGIAHEQYF.

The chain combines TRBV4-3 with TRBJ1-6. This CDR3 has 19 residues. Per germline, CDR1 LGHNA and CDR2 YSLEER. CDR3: CASSQEWTDPITYNSPLHF.

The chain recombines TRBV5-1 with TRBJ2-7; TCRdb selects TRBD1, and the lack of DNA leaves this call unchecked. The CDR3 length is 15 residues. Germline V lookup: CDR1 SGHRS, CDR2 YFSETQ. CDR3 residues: CASSANRPPQDEQYF.

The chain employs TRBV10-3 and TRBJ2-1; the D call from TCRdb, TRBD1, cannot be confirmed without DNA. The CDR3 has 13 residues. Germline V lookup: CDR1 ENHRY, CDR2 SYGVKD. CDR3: CAISGTGESEQFF.

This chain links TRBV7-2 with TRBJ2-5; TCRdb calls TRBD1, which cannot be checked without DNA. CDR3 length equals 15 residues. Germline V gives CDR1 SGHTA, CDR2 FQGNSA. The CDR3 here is CASTPGQGRGETQYF. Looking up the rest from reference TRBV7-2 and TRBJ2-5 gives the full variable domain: GAGVSQSPSNKVTEKGKDVELRCDPISGHTALYWYRQSLGQGLEFLIYFQGNSAPDKSGLPSDRFSAERTGGSVSTLTIQRTQQEDSAVYLCASTPGQGRGETQYFGPGTRLLVL.

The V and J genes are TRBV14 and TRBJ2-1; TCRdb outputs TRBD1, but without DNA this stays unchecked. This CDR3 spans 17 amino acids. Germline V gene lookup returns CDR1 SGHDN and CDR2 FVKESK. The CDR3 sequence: CASSRKWTGREYNEQFF.

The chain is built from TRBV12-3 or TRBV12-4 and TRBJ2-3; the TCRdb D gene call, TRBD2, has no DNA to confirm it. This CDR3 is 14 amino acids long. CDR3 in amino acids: CASSLLAGMNTQYF.

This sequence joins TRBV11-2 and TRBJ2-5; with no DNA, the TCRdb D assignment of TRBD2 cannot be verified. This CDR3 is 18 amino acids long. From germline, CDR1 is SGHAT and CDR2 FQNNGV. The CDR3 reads CASSLERGLAGGRETQYF.

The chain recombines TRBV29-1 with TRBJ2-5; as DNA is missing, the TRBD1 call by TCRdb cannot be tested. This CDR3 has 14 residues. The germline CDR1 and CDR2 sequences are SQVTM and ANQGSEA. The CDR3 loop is CSVGDRGIQETQYF.

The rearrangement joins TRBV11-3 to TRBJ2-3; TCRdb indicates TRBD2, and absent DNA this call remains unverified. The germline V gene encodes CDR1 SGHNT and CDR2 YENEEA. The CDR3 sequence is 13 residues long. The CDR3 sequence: CASRDLAGDTQYF.

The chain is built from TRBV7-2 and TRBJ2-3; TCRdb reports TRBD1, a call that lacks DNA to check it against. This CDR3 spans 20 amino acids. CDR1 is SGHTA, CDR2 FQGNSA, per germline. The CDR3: CASSPPYPGTGAAHPDTQYF.

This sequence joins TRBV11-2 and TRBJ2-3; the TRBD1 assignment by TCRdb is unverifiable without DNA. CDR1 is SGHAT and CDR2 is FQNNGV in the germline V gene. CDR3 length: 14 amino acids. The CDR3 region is CASSSRGFADTQYF.

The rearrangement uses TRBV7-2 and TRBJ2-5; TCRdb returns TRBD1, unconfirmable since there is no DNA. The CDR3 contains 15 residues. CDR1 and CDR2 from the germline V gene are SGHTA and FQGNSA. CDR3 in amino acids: CASSLNSLRGETQYF.

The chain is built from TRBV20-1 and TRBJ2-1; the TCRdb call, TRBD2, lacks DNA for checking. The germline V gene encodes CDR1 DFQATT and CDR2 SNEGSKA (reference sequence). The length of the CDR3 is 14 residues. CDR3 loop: CSASRRETYNEQFF.

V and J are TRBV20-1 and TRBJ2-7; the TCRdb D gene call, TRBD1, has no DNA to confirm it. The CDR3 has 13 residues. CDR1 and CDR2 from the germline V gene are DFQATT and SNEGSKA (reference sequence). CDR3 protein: CSARKTGSIEQYF.

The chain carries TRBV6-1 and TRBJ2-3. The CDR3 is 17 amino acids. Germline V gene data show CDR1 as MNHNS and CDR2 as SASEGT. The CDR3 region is CASSTSSGAYFTDTQYF.

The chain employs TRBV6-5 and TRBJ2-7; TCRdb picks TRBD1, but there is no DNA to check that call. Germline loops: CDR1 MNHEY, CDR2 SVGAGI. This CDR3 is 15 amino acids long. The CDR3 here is CASSYAGAVSYEQYF.

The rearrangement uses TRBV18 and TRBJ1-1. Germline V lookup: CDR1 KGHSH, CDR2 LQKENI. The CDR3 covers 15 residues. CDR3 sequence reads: CASSPRGQSNTEAFF.

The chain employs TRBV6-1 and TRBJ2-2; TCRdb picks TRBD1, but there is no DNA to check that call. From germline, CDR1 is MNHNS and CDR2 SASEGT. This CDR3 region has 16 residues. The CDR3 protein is CASKTDRGSGPGELFF.